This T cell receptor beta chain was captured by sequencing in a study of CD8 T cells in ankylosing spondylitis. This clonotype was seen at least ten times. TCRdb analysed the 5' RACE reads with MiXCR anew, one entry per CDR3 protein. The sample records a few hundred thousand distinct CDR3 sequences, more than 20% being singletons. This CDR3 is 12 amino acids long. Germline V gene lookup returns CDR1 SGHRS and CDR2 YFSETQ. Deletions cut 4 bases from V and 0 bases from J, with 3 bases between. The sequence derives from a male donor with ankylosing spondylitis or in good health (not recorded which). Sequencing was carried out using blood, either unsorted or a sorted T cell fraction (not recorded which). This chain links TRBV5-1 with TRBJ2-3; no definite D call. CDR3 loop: CASSRSTDTQYF. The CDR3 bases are TGCGCCAGCAGCCGTAGCACAGATACGCAGTATTTT.